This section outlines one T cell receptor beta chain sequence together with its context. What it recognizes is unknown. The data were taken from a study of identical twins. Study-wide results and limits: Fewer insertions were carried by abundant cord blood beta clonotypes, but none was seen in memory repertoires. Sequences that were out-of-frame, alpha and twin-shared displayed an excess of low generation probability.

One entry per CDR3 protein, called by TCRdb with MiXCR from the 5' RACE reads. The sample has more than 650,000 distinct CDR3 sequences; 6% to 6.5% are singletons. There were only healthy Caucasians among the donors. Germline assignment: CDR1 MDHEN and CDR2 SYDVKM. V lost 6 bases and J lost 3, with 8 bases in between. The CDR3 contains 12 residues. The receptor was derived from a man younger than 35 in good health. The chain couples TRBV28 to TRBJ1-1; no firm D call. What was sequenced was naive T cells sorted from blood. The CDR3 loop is CASRDPDTEAFF. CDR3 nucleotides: TGTGCCAGCAGAGACCCCGACACTGAAGCTTTCTTT.